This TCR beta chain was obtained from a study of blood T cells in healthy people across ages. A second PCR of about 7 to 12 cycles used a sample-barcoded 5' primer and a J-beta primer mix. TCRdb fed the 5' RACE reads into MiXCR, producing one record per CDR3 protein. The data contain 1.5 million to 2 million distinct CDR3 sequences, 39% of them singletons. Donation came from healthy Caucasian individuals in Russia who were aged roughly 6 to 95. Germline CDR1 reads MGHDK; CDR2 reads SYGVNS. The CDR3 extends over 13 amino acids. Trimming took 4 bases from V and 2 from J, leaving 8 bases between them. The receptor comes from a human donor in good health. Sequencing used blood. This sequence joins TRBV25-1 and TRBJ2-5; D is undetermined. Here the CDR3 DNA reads TGTGCCAGCAGTGGACACTTTCAAGAGACCCAGTACTTC. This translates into CASSGHFQETQYF.